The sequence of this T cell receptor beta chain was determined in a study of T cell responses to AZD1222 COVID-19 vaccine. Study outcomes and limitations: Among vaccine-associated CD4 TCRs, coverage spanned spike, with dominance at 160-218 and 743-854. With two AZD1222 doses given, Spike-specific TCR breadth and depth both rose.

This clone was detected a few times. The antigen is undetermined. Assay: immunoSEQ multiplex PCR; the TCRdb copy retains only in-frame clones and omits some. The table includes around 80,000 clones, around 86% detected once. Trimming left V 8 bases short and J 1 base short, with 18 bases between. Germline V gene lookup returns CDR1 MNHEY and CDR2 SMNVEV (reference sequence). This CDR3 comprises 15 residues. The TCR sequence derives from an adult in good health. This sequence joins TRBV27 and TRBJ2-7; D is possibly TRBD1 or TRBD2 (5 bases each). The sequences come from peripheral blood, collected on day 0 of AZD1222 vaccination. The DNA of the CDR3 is TGTGCCAGCTGGAGGCTGGGGACGGAGTCCTACGAGCAGTACTTC. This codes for CASWRLGTESYEQYF.